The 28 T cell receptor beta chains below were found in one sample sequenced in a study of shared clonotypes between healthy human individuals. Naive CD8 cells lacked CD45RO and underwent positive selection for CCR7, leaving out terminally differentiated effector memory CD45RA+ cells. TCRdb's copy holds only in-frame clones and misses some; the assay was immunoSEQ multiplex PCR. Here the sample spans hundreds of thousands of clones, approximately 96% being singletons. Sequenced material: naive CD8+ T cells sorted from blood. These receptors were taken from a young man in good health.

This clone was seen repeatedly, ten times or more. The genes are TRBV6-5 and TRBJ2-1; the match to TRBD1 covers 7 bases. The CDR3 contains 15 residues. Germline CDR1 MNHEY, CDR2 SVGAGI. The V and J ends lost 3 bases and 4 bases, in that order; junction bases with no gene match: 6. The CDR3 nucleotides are TGTGCCAGCAGTTATTTGACAGGGAAATACAATGAGCAGTTCTTC. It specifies CASSYLTGKYNEQFF.

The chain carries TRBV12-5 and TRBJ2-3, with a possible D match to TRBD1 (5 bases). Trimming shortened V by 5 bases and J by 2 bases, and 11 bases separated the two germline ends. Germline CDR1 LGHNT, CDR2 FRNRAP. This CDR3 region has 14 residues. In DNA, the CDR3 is TGTGCTAGTGGTCCCGACAGATCCACAGATACGCAGTATTTT. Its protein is CASGPDRSTDTQYF. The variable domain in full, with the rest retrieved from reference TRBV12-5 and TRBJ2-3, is DARVTQTPRHKVTEMGQEVTMRCQPILGHNTVFWYRQTMMQGLELLAYFRNRAPLDDSGMPKDRFSAEMPDATLATLKIQPSEPRDSAVYFCASGPDRSTDTQYFGPGTRLTVL.

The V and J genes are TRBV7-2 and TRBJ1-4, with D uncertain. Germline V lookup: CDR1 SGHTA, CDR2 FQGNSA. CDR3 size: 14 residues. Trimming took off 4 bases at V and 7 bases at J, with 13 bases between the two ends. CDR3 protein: CASSSPVIGEKLFF. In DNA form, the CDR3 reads TGTGCCAGCAGCTCCCCGGTGATCGGTGAAAAACTGTTTTTT. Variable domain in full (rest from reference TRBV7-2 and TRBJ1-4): GAGVSQSPSNKVTEKGKDVELRCDPISGHTALYWYRQSLGQGLEFLIYFQGNSAPDKSGLPSDRFSAERTGGSVSTLTIQRTQQEDSAVYLCASSSPVIGEKLFFGSGTQLSVL.

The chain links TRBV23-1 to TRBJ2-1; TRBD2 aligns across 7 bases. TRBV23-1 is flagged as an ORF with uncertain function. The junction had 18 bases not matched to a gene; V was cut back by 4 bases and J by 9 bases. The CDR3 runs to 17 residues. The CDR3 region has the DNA TGCGCCAGCAGTCCCCCCTGGAGGGAGGGCCCGGGAAGTGAGCAGTTCTTC. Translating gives CASSPPWREGPGSEQFF.

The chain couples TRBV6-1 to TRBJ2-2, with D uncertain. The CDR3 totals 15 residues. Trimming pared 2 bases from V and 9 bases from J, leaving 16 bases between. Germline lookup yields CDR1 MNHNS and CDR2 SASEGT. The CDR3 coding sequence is TGTGCCAGCAGTGAATTTATGCCCGCCATCCGGGAGCTGTTTTTT. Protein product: CASSEFMPAIRELFF.

CDR3 sequence (DNA): TGTGCCAGCAGCTTTCCCCCCTTTGGGGAAAATCAGCCCCAGCATTTT. Amino acids: CASSFPPFGENQPQHF. The chain has TRBV5-8 and TRBJ1-5; D is unresolved. The CDR3 totals 16 residues. CDR1 and CDR2 (germline): SGHTS, YDEGEE. V was clipped by 2 bases and J by 4 bases, with 16 bases between them.

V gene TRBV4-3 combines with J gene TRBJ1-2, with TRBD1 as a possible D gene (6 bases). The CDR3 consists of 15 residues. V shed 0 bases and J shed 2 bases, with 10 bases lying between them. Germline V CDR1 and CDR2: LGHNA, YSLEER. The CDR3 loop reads CASSQDQGKNYGYTF. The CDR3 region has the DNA TGCGCCAGCAGCCAAGACCAGGGGAAGAACTATGGCTACACCTTC.

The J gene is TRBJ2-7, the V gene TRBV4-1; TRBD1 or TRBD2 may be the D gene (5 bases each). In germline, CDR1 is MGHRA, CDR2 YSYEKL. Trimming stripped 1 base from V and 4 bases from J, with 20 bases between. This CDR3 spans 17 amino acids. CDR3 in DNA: TGCGCCAGCAGCCAAGCACCGGATCCACCGGGGACGTACGAGCAGTACTTC. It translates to CASSQAPDPPGTYEQYF.

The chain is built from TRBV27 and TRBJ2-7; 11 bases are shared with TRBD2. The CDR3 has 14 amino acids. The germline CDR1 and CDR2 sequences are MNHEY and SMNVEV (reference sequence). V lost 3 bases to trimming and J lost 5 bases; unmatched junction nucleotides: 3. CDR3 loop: CASSFSGRADEQYF. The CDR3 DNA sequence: TGTGCCAGCAGTTTTAGCGGGAGGGCCGACGAGCAGTACTTC.

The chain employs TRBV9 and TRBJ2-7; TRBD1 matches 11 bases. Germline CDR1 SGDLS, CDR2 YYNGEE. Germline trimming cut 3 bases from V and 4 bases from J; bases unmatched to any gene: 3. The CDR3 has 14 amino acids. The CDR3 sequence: CASSAGQGEYEQYF. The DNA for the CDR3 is TGTGCCAGCAGCGCGGGACAGGGGGAGTACGAGCAGTACTTC. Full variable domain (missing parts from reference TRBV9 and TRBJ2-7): DSGVTQTPKHLITATGQRVTLRCSPRSGDLSVYWYQQSLDQGLQFLIQYYNGEERAKGNILERFSAQQFPDLHSELNLSSLELGDSALYFCASSAGQGEYEQYFGPGTRLTVT.

The CDR3 coding sequence is TGTGCCAGCAGTTTAGCATGGGGGGCCTGGTATCAGCCCCAGCATTTT. Protein sequence: CASSLAWGAWYQPQHF. The chain combines TRBV28 with TRBJ1-5; perhaps TRBD1 as D (6 bases). CDR3 size: 16 residues. Germline loops: CDR1 MDHEN, CDR2 SYDVKM. V shed 2 bases and J shed 5 bases, with 16 bases lying between them.

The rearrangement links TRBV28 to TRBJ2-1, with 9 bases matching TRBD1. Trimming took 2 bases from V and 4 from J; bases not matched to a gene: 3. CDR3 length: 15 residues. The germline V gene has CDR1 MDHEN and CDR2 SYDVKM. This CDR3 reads CASSLDRGSYNEQFF. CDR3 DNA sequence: TGTGCCAGCAGTTTAGACAGGGGGAGTTACAATGAGCAGTTCTTC.

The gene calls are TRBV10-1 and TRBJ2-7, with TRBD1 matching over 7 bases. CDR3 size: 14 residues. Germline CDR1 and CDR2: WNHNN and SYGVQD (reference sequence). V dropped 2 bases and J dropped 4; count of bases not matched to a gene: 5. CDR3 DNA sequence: TGCGCCAGCAGTGAGGCTCAGGGGGAGTACGAGCAGTACTTC. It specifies CASSEAQGEYEQYF.

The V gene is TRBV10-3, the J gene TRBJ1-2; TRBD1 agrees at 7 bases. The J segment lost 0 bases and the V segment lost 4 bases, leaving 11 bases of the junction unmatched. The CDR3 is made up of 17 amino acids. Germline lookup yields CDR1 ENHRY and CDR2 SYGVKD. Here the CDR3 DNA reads TGTGCCATCAGTGTGGCCCCCCAGGGGGGATCTAACTATGGCTACACCTTC. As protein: CAISVAPQGGSNYGYTF.

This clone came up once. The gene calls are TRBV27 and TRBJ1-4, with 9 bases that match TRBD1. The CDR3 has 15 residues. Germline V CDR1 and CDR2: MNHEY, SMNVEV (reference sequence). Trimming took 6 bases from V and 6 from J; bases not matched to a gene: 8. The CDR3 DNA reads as TGTGCCAGCAGAGCCGGACAGGGGCTGGATGAAAAACTGTTTTTT. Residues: CASRAGQGLDEKLFF.

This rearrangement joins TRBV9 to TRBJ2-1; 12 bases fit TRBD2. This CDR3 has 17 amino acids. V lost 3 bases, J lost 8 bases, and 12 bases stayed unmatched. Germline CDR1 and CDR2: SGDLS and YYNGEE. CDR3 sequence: CASSGDKTSGRLDEQFF. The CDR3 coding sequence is TGTGCCAGCAGCGGTGACAAGACTAGCGGGAGATTGGATGAGCAGTTCTTC.

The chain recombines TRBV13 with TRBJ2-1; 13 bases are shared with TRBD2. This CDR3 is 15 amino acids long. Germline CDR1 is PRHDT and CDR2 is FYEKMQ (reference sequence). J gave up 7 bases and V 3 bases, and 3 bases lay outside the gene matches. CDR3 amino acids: CASSFRTSGRNEQFF. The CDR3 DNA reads TGTGCCAGCAGCTTTAGGACTAGCGGGAGAAATGAGCAGTTCTTC.

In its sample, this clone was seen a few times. CDR3 sequence: CSTADTQYF. The CDR3 DNA is TGCAGCACTGCAGATACGCAGTATTTT. J is TRBJ2-3 and V is TRBV29-1; D unresolved. The germline V gene has CDR1 SQVTM and CDR2 ANQGSEA. The CDR3 is made up of 9 amino acids. Deletions cut 8 bases from V and 4 bases from J, with 4 bases between.

The CDR3 reads CASSIVQGAEAFF. CDR3 in DNA: TGTGCCAGTAGTATAGTCCAGGGGGCTGAAGCTTTCTTT. The chain has TRBV19 and TRBJ1-1; 7 nucleotides align to TRBD1. V lost 1 base to trimming and J lost 6 bases; unmatched junction nucleotides: 2. CDR1 and CDR2 from the germline V gene are LNHDA and SQIVND (reference sequence). The CDR3 consists of 13 residues. Drawing the rest from reference TRBV19 and TRBJ1-1, the complete variable domain is DGGITQSPKYLFRKEGQNVTLSCEQNLNHDAMYWYRQDPGQGLRLIYYSQIVNDFQKGDIAEGYSVSREKKESFPLTVTSAQKNPTAFYLCASSIVQGAEAFFGQGTRLTVV.

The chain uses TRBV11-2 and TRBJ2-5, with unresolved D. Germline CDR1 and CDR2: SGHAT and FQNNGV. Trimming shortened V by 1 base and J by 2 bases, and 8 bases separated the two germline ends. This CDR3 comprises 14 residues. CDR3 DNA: TGTGCCAGCAGCTTAGTATCGAATCAAGAGACCCAGTACTTC. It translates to CASSLVSNQETQYF.

CDR3 loop: CASSQGSMNTEAFF. The CDR3 DNA reads TGCGCCAGCAGCCAGGGTAGTATGAACACTGAAGCTTTCTTT. This rearrangement joins TRBV4-1 to TRBJ1-1; D ambiguous. The CDR3 loop spans 14 amino acids. Deletions cut 3 bases from V and 0 bases from J, with 8 bases between. Germline loops: CDR1 MGHRA, CDR2 YSYEKL.

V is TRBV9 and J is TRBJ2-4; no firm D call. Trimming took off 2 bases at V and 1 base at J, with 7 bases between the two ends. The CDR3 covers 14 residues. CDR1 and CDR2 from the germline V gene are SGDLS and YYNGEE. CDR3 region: CASSVSPAKNIQYF. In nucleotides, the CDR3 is TGTGCCAGCAGCGTCTCCCCTGCCAAAAACATTCAGTACTTC.

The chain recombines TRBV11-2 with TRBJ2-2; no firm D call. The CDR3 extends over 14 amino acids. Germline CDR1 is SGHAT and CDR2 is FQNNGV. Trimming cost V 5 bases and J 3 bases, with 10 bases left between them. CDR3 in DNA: TGTGCCAGCAGCCCCAGCTGGGACACCGGGGAGCTGTTTTTT. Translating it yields CASSPSWDTGELFF.

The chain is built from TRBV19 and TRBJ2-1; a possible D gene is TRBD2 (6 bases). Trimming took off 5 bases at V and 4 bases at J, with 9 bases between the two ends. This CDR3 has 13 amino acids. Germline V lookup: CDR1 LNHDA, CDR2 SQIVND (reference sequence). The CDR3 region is CASSVTSYNEQFF. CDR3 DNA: TGTGCCAGTAGTGTGACTAGTTACAATGAGCAGTTCTTC.

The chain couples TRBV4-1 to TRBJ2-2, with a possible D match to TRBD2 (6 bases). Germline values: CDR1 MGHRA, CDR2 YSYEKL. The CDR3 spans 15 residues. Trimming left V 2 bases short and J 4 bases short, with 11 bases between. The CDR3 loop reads CASSQREWSTGELFF. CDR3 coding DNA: TGCGCCAGCAGCCAACGGGAGTGGAGCACCGGGGAGCTGTTTTTT.

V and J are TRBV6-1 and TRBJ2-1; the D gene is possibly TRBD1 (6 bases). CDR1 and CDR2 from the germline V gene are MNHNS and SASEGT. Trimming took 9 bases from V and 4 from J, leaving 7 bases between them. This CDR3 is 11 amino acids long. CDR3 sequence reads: CASGQYNEQFF. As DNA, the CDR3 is TGTGCCAGTGGACAGTACAATGAGCAGTTCTTC.

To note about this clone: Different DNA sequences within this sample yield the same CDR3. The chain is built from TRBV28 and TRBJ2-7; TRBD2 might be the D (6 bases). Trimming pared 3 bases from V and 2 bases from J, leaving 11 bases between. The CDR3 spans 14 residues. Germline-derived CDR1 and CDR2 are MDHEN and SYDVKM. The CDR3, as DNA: TGTGCCAGCAGTTTGTTAGGGAGGACCTACGAGCAGTACTTC. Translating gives CASSLLGRTYEQYF.

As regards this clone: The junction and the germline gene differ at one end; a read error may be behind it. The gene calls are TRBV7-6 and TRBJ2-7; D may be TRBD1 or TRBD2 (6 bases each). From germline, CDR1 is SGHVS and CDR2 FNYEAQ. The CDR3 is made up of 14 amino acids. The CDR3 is CASSSGGGSGPSHF. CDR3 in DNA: TGTGCCAGCAGCTCCGGGGGCGGCAGTGGTCCTTCGCACTTC. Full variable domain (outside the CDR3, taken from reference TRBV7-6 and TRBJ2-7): GAGVSQSPRYKVTKRGQDVALRCDPISGHVSLYWYRQALGQGPEFLTYFNYEAQQDKSGLPNDRFSAERPEGSISTLTIQRTEQRDSAMYRCASSSGGGSGPSHFGPGTRLTVT.